This T cell receptor beta chain was sequenced during a study of T cell changes during pregnancy in multiple sclerosis. Produced via immunoSEQ multiplex PCR; TCRdb's table is partial and in-frame only. Of under 90,000 clones listed, around 94% were seen once; the top ten hold more than 0.95%. Per germline, CDR1 MNHEY and CDR2 SVGAGI. With 5 bases removed from V and 4 bases from J, the gap between germline ends came to 17 bases. The CDR3 length is 15 residues. The receptor was isolated from a female donor in good health, enrolled as a control in a pregnancy study. This rearrangement joins TRBV6-5 to TRBJ1-2, with D unclear. The sequencing here drew on peripheral blood, taken in the second trimester of pregnancy. CDR3 bases: TGTGCCAGCAGTCCCTCCAGGACTCTGGGCTATGGCTACACCTTC. Its translation: CASSPSRTLGYGYTF.